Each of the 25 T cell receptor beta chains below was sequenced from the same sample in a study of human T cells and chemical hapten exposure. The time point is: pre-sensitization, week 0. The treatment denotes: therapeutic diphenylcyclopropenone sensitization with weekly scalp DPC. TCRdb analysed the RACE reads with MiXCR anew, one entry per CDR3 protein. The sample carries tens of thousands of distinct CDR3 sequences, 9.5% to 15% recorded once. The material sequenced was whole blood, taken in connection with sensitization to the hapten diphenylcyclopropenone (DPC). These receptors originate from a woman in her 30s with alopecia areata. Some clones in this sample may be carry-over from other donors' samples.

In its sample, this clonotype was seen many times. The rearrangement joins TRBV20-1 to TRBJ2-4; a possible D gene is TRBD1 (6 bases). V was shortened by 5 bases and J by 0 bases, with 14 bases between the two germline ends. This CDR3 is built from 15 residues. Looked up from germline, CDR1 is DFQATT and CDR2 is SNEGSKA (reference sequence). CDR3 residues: CSAFGQMLAKNIQYF. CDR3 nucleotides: TGCAGTGCTTTTGGACAGATGCTAGCCAAAAACATTCAGTACTTC.

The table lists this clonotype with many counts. The CDR3 here is CASSYEVQETQYF. In DNA, the CDR3 is TGTGCCAGCAGCTACGAGGTGCAAGAGACCCAGTACTTC. The rearrangement joins TRBV7-2 to TRBJ2-5; D remains unclear. Germline lookup yields CDR1 SGHTA and CDR2 FQGNSA. V shed 4 bases and J shed 2 bases, with 8 bases lying between them. The CDR3 is made up of 13 amino acids.

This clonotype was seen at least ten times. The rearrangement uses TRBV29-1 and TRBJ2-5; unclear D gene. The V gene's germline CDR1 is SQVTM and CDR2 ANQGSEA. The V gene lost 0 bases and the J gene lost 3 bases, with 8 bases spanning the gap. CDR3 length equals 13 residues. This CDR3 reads CSVEELGKETQYF. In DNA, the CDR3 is TGCAGCGTTGAAGAGTTAGGAAAAGAGACCCAGTACTTC.

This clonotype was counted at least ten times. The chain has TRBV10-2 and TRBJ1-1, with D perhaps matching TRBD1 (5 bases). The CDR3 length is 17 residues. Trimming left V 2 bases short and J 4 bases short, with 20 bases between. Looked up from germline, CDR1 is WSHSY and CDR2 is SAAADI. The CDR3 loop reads CASSENWAGRTLTEAFF. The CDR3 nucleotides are TGCGCCAGCAGTGAGAATTGGGCAGGGCGAACCCTCACTGAAGCTTTCTTT.

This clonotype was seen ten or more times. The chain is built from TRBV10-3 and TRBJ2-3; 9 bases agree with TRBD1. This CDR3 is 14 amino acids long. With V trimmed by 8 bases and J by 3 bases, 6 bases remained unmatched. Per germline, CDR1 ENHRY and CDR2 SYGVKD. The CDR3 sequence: CAISGTGTTDTQYF. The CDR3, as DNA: TGTGCCATCTCCGGGACAGGGACGACAGATACGCAGTATTTT.

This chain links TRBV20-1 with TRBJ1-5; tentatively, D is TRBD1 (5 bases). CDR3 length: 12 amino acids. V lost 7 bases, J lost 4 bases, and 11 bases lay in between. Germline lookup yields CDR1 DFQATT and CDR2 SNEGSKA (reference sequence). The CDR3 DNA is TGCAGTGTTGGGGGTGCAAATCAGCCCCAGCATTTT. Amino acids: CSVGGANQPQHF.

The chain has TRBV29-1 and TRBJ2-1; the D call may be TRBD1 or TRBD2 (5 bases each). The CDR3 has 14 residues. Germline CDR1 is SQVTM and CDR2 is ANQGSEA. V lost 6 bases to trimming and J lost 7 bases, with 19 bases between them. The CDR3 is CSVVPGNKGNEQFF. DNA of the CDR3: TGCAGCGTCGTACCGGGAAATAAGGGGAATGAGCAGTTCTTC.

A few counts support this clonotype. The CDR3 loop is CASSWGQALNTEAFF. The DNA for the CDR3 is TGCGCCAGCAGCTGGGGACAGGCATTGAACACTGAAGCTTTCTTT. This chain joins TRBV5-1 and TRBJ1-1; 8 nucleotides align to TRBD1. The CDR3 extends over 15 amino acids. V was clipped by 3 bases and J by 0 bases; unmatched bases: 4. Germline CDR1 and CDR2: SGHRS and YFSETQ.

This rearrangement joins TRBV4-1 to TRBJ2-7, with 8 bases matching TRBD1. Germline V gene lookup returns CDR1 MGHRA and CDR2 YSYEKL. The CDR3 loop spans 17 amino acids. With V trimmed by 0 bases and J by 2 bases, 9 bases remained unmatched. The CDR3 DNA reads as TGCGCCAGCAGCCAAGATCTCGCAGGGGGCGCGGCCTACGAGCAGTACTTC. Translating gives CASSQDLAGGAAYEQYF.

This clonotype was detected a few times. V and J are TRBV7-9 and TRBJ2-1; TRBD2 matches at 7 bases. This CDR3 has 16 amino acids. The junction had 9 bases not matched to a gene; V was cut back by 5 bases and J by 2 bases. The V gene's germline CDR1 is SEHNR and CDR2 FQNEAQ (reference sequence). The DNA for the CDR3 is TGTGCCAGCAGCCCCCGGCGGGGGACCACCTACAATGAGCAGTTCTTC. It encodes CASSPRRGTTYNEQFF. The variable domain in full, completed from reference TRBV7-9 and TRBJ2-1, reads DTGVSQNPRHKITKRGQNVTFRCDPISEHNRLYWYRQTLGQGPEFLTYFQNEAQLEKSRLLSDRFSAERPKGSFSTLEIQRTEQGDSAMYLCASSPRRGTTYNEQFFGPGTRLTVL.

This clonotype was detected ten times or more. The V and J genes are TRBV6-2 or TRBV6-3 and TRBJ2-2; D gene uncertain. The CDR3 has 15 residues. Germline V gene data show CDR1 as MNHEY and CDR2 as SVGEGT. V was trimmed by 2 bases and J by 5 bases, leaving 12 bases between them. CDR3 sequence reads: CASSYPPDETGELFF. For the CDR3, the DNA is TGTGCCAGCAGTTACCCCCCTGATGAGACCGGGGAGCTGTTTTTT.

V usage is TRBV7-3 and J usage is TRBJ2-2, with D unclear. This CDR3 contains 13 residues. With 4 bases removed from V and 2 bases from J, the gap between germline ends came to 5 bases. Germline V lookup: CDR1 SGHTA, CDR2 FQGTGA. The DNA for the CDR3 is TGTGCCAGCAGCTACGGAAACACCGGGGAGCTGTTTTTT. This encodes CASSYGNTGELFF.

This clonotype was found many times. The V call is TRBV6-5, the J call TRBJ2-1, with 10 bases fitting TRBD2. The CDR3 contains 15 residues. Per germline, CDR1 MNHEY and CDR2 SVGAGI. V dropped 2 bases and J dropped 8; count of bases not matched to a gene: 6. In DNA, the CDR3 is TGTGCCAGCAGTTACGAGCGGGAGGGCCGGGATGAGCAGTTCTTC. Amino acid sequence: CASSYEREGRDEQFF.

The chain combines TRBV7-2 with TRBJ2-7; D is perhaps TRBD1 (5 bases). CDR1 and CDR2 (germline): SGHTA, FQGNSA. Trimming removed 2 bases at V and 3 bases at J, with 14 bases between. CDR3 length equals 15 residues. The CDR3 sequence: CASSLFSQGGYEQYF. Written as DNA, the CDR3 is TGTGCCAGCAGCTTATTTAGTCAGGGCGGCTACGAGCAGTACTTC.

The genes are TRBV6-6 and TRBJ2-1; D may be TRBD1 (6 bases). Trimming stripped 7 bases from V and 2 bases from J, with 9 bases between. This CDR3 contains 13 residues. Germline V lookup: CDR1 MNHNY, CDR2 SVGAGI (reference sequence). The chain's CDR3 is CASTTGTYNEQFF. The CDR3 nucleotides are TGTGCCAGCACAACAGGGACCTACAATGAGCAGTTCTTC.

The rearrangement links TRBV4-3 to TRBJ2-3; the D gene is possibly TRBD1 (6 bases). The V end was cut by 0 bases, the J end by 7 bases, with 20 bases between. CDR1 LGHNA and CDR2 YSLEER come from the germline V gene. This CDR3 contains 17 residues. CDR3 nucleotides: TGCGCCAGCAGCCAAGAAACCAGGGGTGGGTTTGGGTATACGCAGTATTTT. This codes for CASSQETRGGFGYTQYF.

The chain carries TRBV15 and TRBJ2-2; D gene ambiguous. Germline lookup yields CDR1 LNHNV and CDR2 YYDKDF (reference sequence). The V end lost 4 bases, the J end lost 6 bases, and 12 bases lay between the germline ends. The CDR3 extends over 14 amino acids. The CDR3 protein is CATSKSSGPGELFF. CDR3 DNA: TGTGCCACCAGCAAATCCTCTGGGCCCGGGGAGCTGTTTTTT.

The CDR3 nucleotides are TGCAGTGCTAGATCGGAACGGGACAGGGGTAGAAATAGCAATCAGCCCCAGCATTTT. The encoded protein is CSARSERDRGRNSNQPQHF. This chain uses TRBV20-1 with TRBJ1-5; 10 bases are a match to TRBD1. V was pared by 2 bases and J by 0 bases, with 13 bases of the junction left unmatched. The germline CDR1 and CDR2 sequences are DFQATT and SNEGSKA (reference sequence). This CDR3 region has 19 residues.

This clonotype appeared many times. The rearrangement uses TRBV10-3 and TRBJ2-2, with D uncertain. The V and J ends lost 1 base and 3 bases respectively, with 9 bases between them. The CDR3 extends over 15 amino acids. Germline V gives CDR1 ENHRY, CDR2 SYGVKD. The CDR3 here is CAISEFDTYTGELFF. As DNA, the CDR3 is TGTGCCATCAGTGAGTTCGATACCTACACCGGGGAGCTGTTTTTT.

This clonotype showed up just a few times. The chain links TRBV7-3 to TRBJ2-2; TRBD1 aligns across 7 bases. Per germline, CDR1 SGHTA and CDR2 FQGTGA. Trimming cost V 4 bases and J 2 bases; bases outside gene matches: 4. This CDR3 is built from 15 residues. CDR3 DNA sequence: TGTGCCAGCAGCTCGGGACAGCTTAACACCGGGGAGCTGTTTTTT. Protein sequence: CASSSGQLNTGELFF.

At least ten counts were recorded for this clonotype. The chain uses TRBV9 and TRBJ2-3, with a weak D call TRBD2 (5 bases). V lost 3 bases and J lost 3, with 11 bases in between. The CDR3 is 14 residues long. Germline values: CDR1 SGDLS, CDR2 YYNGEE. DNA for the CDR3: TGTGCCAGCAGCGGTGGCAGGACTACAGATACGCAGTATTTT. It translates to CASSGGRTTDTQYF.

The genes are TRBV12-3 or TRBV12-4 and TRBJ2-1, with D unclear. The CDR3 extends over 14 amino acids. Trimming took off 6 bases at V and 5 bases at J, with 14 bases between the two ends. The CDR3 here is CASSQVLGHNEQFF. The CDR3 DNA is TGTGCCAGCAGCCAGGTCTTAGGTCACAATGAGCAGTTCTTC.

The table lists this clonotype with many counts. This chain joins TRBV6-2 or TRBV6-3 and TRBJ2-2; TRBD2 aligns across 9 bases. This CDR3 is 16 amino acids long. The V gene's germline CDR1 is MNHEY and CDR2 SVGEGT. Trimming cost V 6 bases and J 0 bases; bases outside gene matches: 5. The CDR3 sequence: CASSFPSGTNTGELFF. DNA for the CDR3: TGTGCCAGCAGCTTCCCTAGCGGGACGAACACCGGGGAGCTGTTTTTT.

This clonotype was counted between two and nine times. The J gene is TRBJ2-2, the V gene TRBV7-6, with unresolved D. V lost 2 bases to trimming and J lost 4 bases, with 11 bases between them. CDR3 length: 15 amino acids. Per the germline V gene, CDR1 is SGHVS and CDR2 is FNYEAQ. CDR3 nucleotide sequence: TGTGCCAGCAGCTTATTGAAGGGCGCCACCGGGGAGCTGTTTTTT. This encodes CASSLLKGATGELFF.

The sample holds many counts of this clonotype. CDR3 loop: CASRPDGASTDTQYF. The CDR3 bases are TGTGCCAGCAGACCGGACGGGGCTAGCACAGATACGCAGTATTTT. This chain links TRBV21-1 with TRBJ2-3. TRBV21-1 is labeled a pseudogene. This CDR3 has 15 amino acids.